Each of the 22 T cell receptor beta chains below was sequenced from the same sample in a study of blood T cells in healthy people across ages. The use of a sample-barcoded 5' primer and a J-beta primer mix characterized a second PCR of about 7 to 12 cycles. TCRdb re-called the 5' RACE reads through MiXCR, storing one row per CDR3 protein. The sample holds around 1.5 million distinct CDR3 sequences; 45% to 70% are singletons and the top ten take 6.5% to 8.5%. Sequencing used blood. These receptors were obtained from a man younger than 35 in good health.

J is TRBJ2-5 and V is TRBV6-5, with D perhaps TRBD1 (5 bases). V lost 4 bases to trimming and J lost 2 bases, with 14 bases between them. This CDR3 contains 15 residues. CDR1 is MNHEY and CDR2 is SVGAGI in the germline V gene. The DNA of the CDR3 is TGTGCCAGCAGTTTAGGGCAGGGCCTTCAAGAGACCCAGTACTTC. Translating gives CASSLGQGLQETQYF.

V and J are TRBV2 and TRBJ1-4; tentatively, D is TRBD1 (5 bases). The CDR3 covers 13 residues. The germline V gene has CDR1 SNHLY and CDR2 FYNNEI. Trimming stripped 4 bases from V and 8 bases from J, with 11 bases between. CDR3 nucleotides: TGTGCCAGCAGTGCCCTTACAGGCGAAAAACTGTTTTTT. Its protein is CASSALTGEKLFF.

The genes are TRBV15 and TRBJ2-7, with 7 bases aligning to TRBD2. The length of the CDR3 is 15 residues. Germline CDR1 and CDR2: LNHNV and YYDKDF (reference sequence). Germline trimming cut 4 bases from V and 0 bases from J; bases unmatched to any gene: 6. As DNA, the CDR3 is TGTGCCACCAGCACTGATAGCGGGTACTCCTACGAGCAGTACTTC. It specifies CATSTDSGYSYEQYF.

The J gene is TRBJ2-3, the V gene TRBV20-1; 8 bases map to TRBD1. The CDR3 contains 15 residues. From germline, CDR1 is DFQATT and CDR2 SNEGSKA (reference sequence). The V segment lost 3 bases and the J segment 6 bases; nucleotides outside the gene matches: 11. The CDR3 spells CSASLSTRGHDTQYF. In DNA, the CDR3 is TGCAGTGCTAGTTTATCTACCAGGGGGCATGATACGCAGTATTTT.

The genes are TRBV5-4 and TRBJ1-3; TRBD1 is a possible D gene (6 bases). The CDR3 is made up of 13 amino acids. Germline V gene sequence: CDR1 SGHNT, CDR2 YYREEE (reference sequence). V lost 2 bases and J lost 4, with 7 bases in between. The CDR3 sequence: CASSFRGGNTIYF. CDR3 in DNA: TGTGCCAGCAGCTTCAGGGGAGGAAACACCATATATTTT. The full variable domain, its missing parts supplied by reference TRBV5-4 and TRBJ1-3, is ETGVTQSPTHLIKTRGQQVTLRCSSQSGHNTVSWYQQALGQGPQFIFQYYREEENGRGNFPPRFSGLQFPNYSSELNVNALELDDSALYLCASSFRGGNTIYFGEGSWLTVV.

The rearrangement links TRBV7-9 to TRBJ2-5; D is uncertain. CDR3 length equals 13 residues. Deletions cut 5 bases from V and 5 bases from J, with 12 bases between. Germline V gene sequence: CDR1 SEHNR, CDR2 FQNEAQ (reference sequence). CDR3 sequence: CASSPRPSETQYF. CDR3 DNA: TGTGCCAGCAGCCCCAGACCGTCGGAGACCCAGTACTTC.

The genes are TRBV21-1 and TRBJ2-1; no DNA check was done on the table's D call, TRBD2. TRBV21-1 is a listed pseudogene. This CDR3 is built from 17 residues. CDR3 sequence reads: CASSKVDGRASYNEQFF. The CDR3 DNA sequence: TGTGCCAGCAGCAAAGTGGATGGCAGGGCCAGCTACAATGAGCAGTTCTTC.

This clonotype was counted only a few times. The chain recombines TRBV15 with TRBJ2-3, with D perhaps given as TRBD1 or TRBD2 (6 bases each). The CDR3 contains 16 residues. Germline loops: CDR1 LNHNV, CDR2 YYDKDF (reference sequence). V was trimmed by 5 bases and J by 9 bases, leaving 24 bases between them. CDR3 bases: TGTGCCACCAGCCTTGAGGGTCTCAGGGGAGGTTTCACGCAGTATTTT. It encodes CATSLEGLRGGFTQYF.

The V and J genes are TRBV11-2 and TRBJ2-2; no definite D call. Trimming pared 3 bases from V and 1 base from J, leaving 6 bases between. CDR1 and CDR2 (germline): SGHAT, FQNNGV. There are 14 residues in the CDR3. Here the CDR3 DNA reads TGTGCCAGCAGCTTTAAGCAGAACACCGGGGAGCTGTTTTTT. The encoded protein is CASSFKQNTGELFF.

This chain links TRBV9 with TRBJ2-5; D might be TRBD1 (5 bases). In germline, CDR1 is SGDLS, CDR2 YYNGEE. The CDR3 extends over 17 amino acids. V lost 0 bases and J lost 0, with 15 bases in between. The CDR3 region has the DNA TGTGCCAGCAGCGTAGGAAGTCAGGGCACGTACCAAGAGACCCAGTACTTC. Amino acid sequence: CASSVGSQGTYQETQYF.

The V call is TRBV7-9, the J call TRBJ2-3, with TRBD2 matching 8 bases. The junction had 6 bases not matched to a gene; V was cut back by 3 bases and J by 4 bases. This CDR3 has 15 residues. Looked up from germline, CDR1 is SEHNR and CDR2 is FQNEAQ (reference sequence). CDR3 sequence: CASSFQRGFSDTQYF. The CDR3 region has the DNA TGTGCCAGCAGCTTTCAGCGGGGGTTCTCAGATACGCAGTATTTT. The whole variable domain, filled in from reference TRBV7-9 and TRBJ2-3, reads DTGVSQNPRHKITKRGQNVTFRCDPISEHNRLYWYRQTLGQGPEFLTYFQNEAQLEKSRLLSDRFSAERPKGSFSTLEIQRTEQGDSAMYLCASSFQRGFSDTQYFGPGTRLTVL.

The chain is built from TRBV29-1 and TRBJ2-1, with D possibly being TRBD2 (7 bases). The J call is uncertain, as TRBJ2-7 better fits the DNA end. The germline CDR1 and CDR2 sequences are SQVTM and ANQGSEA. CDR3 length: 14 residues. Here the CDR3 reads CSVVRGGSYNEQYF. CDR3 nucleotide sequence: TGCAGCGTTGTGAGGGGGGGCTCCTACAATGAGCAGTACTTC.

This clonotype was seen a handful of times. V is TRBV3-1 and J is TRBJ2-3; D is ambiguous. From germline, CDR1 is LGHDT and CDR2 YNNKEL (reference sequence). The V end lost 6 bases, the J end lost 4 bases, and 11 bases lay between the germline ends. The CDR3 has 13 residues. In DNA form, the CDR3 reads TGTGCCAGCAGTTCAGATCTCGCAGATACGCAGTATTTT. This translates into CASSSDLADTQYF.

This chain links TRBV7-9 with TRBJ2-1, with TRBD1 matching over 9 bases. CDR1 and CDR2 from the germline V gene are SEHNR and FQNEAQ (reference sequence). V lost 5 bases to trimming and J lost 3 bases; unmatched junction nucleotides: 17. This CDR3 spans 19 amino acids. The CDR3 sequence is CASSPRLVVGTGIYNEQFF. CDR3 in DNA: TGTGCCAGCAGCCCCCGACTGGTCGTTGGGACAGGGATCTACAATGAGCAGTTCTTC. Based on the CDR3 plus reference TRBV7-9 and TRBJ2-1, the full variable domain is DTGVSQNPRHKITKRGQNVTFRCDPISEHNRLYWYRQTLGQGPEFLTYFQNEAQLEKSRLLSDRFSAERPKGSFSTLEIQRTEQGDSAMYLCASSPRLVVGTGIYNEQFFGPGTRLTVL.

The CDR3 DNA follows: TGTGCCACCAAGGGGGATACGCAGTATTTT. Its translation is CATKGDTQYF. This rearrangement joins TRBV6-5 to TRBJ2-3, with a tentative D call TRBD1 (5 bases). The CDR3 spans 10 residues. Germline-derived CDR1 and CDR2 are MNHEY and SVGAGI. V shed 10 bases and J shed 6 bases, with 8 bases lying between them.

This sequence joins TRBV5-1 and TRBJ1-1; D may be TRBD1 (5 bases). Trimming took off 0 bases at V and 3 bases at J, with 9 bases between the two ends. The CDR3 sequence is 14 residues long. Germline CDR1 reads SGHRS; CDR2 reads YFSETQ. For the CDR3, the DNA is TGCGCCAGCAGCTTGGATACAGGTGACACTGAAGCTTTCTTT. It is translated as CASSLDTGDTEAFF.

This clonotype occurred a few times. The chain uses TRBV25-1 and TRBJ1-2; D is possibly TRBD1 (6 bases). The germline V and J ends were trimmed by 4 bases and 7 bases, with 13 bases remaining between them. The CDR3 has 13 amino acids. Germline loops: CDR1 MGHDK, CDR2 SYGVNS. The DNA of the CDR3 is TGTGCCAGCAGTGTCACAGGGATTGGTGGCTACACCTTC. Amino acids: CASSVTGIGGYTF.

The chain uses TRBV20-1 and TRBJ2-7; 8 bases are a match to TRBD2. Germline CDR1 DFQATT, CDR2 SNEGSKA (reference sequence). With V trimmed by 6 bases and J by 2 bases, 9 bases remained unmatched. The CDR3 spans 14 residues. In DNA form, the CDR3 reads TGCAGTGCCCCCCGTAGCGGGACGACCTACGAGCAGTACTTC. Encoded protein: CSAPRSGTTYEQYF.

This clonotype was seen a few times. The V and J genes are TRBV29-1 and TRBJ1-2, with D hard to call. Germline assignment: CDR1 SQVTM and CDR2 ANQGSEA. V lost 3 bases, J lost 6 bases, and 8 bases lay in between. This CDR3 region has 11 residues. The CDR3 loop reads CSVEGGNGYTF. CDR3 bases: TGCAGCGTTGAGGGCGGGAATGGCTACACCTTC.

The V gene is TRBV29-1, the J gene TRBJ2-5; D is perhaps TRBD1 or TRBD2 (6 bases each). The germline V and J ends were trimmed by 4 bases and 0 bases, with 12 bases remaining between them. The germline V gene encodes CDR1 SQVTM and CDR2 ANQGSEA. The CDR3 contains 14 residues. The CDR3: CSVVRGVYQETQYF. In nucleotides, the CDR3 is TGCAGCGTTGTAAGGGGGGTTTACCAAGAGACCCAGTACTTC.

The DNA of the CDR3 is TGCAGTGCTAGAGATCTAATAGATTGGGAAAAACTGTTTTTT. Protein product: CSARDLIDWEKLFF. This sequence joins TRBV20-1 and TRBJ1-4, with D hard to call. V was pared by 0 bases and J by 8 bases, with 13 bases between. In germline, CDR1 is DFQATT, CDR2 SNEGSKA (reference sequence). This CDR3 region has 14 residues.

By sample fraction, this clonotype is large (0.1 to 1%). Possible read error: a much larger clone is one base away. J is TRBJ2-5 and V is TRBV4-3; weak D call: TRBD1 (5 bases). This CDR3 has 16 residues. In germline, CDR1 is LGHNA, CDR2 YSLEER. Trimming removed 0 bases from V and 1 base from J, with 12 bases in between. Here the CDR3 DNA reads TGCGCCAGCAGCCAAGATGGGGCAAGCCCCCAAGAGACCCAGTACTTC. Amino acid sequence: CASSQDGASPQETQYF.